This passage covers 25 T cell receptor beta chains from one sample sequenced in a study of blood T cell repertoires in COVID-19. The protocol was immunoSEQ multiplex PCR, while the TCRdb copy is restricted to in-frame clones and leaves out a portion. The sample has over 250,000 clones; over 75% are singletons. Sequenced input: peripheral blood. The receptors derive from a man aged 45-65 years with active or convalescent COVID-19.

The chain links TRBV7-2 to TRBJ2-5; D may be TRBD1 (6 bases). The germline CDR1 and CDR2 sequences are SGHTA and FQGNSA. The length of the CDR3 is 15 residues. The ends were cut back, 5 bases at V and 5 bases at J, with 18 bases in the middle. CDR3 in amino acids: CASSGWTEALETQYF. CDR3 nucleotides: TGTGCCAGCAGCGGATGGACAGAGGCGTTGGAGACCCAGTACTTC.

As regards this clone: Within the sample, other DNA sequences also encode this same CDR3. As DNA, the CDR3 is TGCGCCAGCAGCTTGGGCGGGAGCTCCTACAATGAGCAGTTCTTC. This encodes CASSLGGSSYNEQFF. The chain recombines TRBV5-1 with TRBJ2-1; 7 nucleotides agree with TRBD2. V lost 0 bases and J lost 0; bases outside the gene matches: 0. There are 15 residues in the CDR3. CDR1 is SGHRS and CDR2 is YFSETQ in the germline V gene.

CDR3 residues: CASSPGQGSEAFF. In DNA form, the CDR3 reads TGTGCCAGCAGCCCGGGACAGGGGTCTGAAGCTTTCTTT. The chain couples TRBV6-1 to TRBJ1-1, with 10 positions matching TRBD1. With V trimmed by 6 bases and J by 6 bases, 4 bases remained unmatched. The CDR3 loop spans 13 amino acids. Germline CDR1 reads MNHNS; CDR2 reads SASEGT.

The chain carries TRBV7-2 and TRBJ2-7, with D unresolved. The germline V gene has CDR1 SGHTA and CDR2 FQGNSA. This CDR3 has 13 amino acids. Trimming cost V 4 bases and J 1 base, with 8 bases left between them. CDR3 DNA: TGTGCCAGCAGCTCCCATAGATCCTACGAGCAGTACTTC. It yields the protein CASSSHRSYEQYF.

The V call is TRBV5-1, the J call TRBJ2-1; TRBD2 aligns across 11 bases. With 5 bases clipped from V and 5 bases from J, the junction kept 6 bases outside the gene matches. CDR1 and CDR2 (germline): SGHRS, YFSETQ. CDR3 length: 15 residues. The CDR3 here is CASRPLAGGNNEQFF. CDR3 bases: TGCGCCAGCAGACCGCTAGCGGGAGGCAACAATGAGCAGTTCTTC.

The V call is TRBV13, the J call TRBJ2-2, with 8 positions matching TRBD2. V lost 5 bases to trimming and J lost 5 bases; unmatched junction nucleotides: 10. This CDR3 region has 16 residues. The germline V gene encodes CDR1 PRHDT and CDR2 FYEKMQ (reference sequence). The CDR3 nucleotides are TGTGCCAGCAGCCCCCGAGGAGCGGGAGCGACCGGGGAGCTGTTTTTT. Translated: CASSPRGAGATGELFF.

The J gene is TRBJ2-3, the V gene TRBV7-3, with D unresolved. V was clipped by 5 bases and J by 6 bases, with 12 bases between them. In germline, CDR1 is SGHTA, CDR2 FQGTGA. The CDR3 contains 13 residues. CDR3 nucleotides: TGTGCCAGCAGCCCCACTCTGTGGGATACGCAGTATTTT. Translated, it gives CASSPTLWDTQYF. The variable domain in full, with the rest retrieved from reference TRBV7-3 and TRBJ2-3, is GAGVSQTPSNKVTEKGKYVELRCDPISGHTALYWYRQSLGQGPEFLIYFQGTGAADDSGLPNDRFFAVRPEGSVSTLKIQRTERGDSAVYLCASSPTLWDTQYFGPGTRLTVL.

A few counts support this clone. This chain uses TRBV6-2 or TRBV6-3 with TRBJ2-7; D unclear. V dropped 5 bases and J dropped 0 bases, with 14 bases sitting between them. The CDR3 covers 15 residues. Germline CDR1 is MNHEY and CDR2 is SVGEGT. The CDR3 reads CASSPHLVASYEQYF. The CDR3 DNA is TGTGCCAGCAGTCCCCACTTAGTAGCCTCCTACGAGCAGTACTTC.

Here the CDR3 reads CASSFSGARTGELFF. CDR3 sequence (DNA): TGTGCCAGCAGTTTTTCAGGGGCTAGGACCGGGGAGCTGTTTTTT. This chain links TRBV28 with TRBJ2-2; D possibly corresponds to TRBD1 (6 bases). Trimming stripped 3 bases from V and 5 bases from J, with 13 bases between. The CDR3 has 15 residues. Per the germline V gene, CDR1 is MDHEN and CDR2 is SYDVKM.

This chain uses TRBV18 with TRBJ2-5; 7 bases are shared with TRBD1. CDR3 size: 18 residues. Per germline, CDR1 KGHSH and CDR2 LQKENI. Trimming at V came to 4 bases and at J to 1 base, leaving 15 bases not matched to a gene. For the CDR3, the DNA is TGTGCCAGCTCACATTTGGGCCCAAACAGGGGCGTCCAAGAGACCCAGTACTTC. Protein: CASSHLGPNRGVQETQYF.

This chain links TRBV3-1 (or the pseudogene TRBV3-2) with TRBJ2-3; TRBD1 agrees at 8 bases. CDR3 length: 15 amino acids. Unmatched junction bases numbered 5, after V lost 0 bases and J lost 6 bases. Germline V gene data show CDR1 as LGHDT and CDR2 as YNNKEL (reference sequence). CDR3 residues: CASSQDLQGVDTQYF. The DNA for the CDR3 is TGTGCCAGCAGCCAAGATCTACAGGGGGTGGATACGCAGTATTTT.

CDR3 sequence reads: CASSYRGRTGAPEAFF. CDR3 DNA sequence: TGTGCCAGCAGTTACCGGGGTAGGACAGGGGCACCTGAAGCTTTCTTT. The chain joins TRBV6-5 to TRBJ1-1; 9 bases agree with TRBD1. Germline loops: CDR1 MNHEY, CDR2 SVGAGI. V was clipped by 2 bases and J by 6 bases; unmatched bases: 10. The CDR3 totals 16 residues.

The rearrangement uses TRBV7-9 and TRBJ2-2; tentative D call: TRBD2 (6 bases). From germline, CDR1 is SEHNR and CDR2 FQNEAQ (reference sequence). The length of the CDR3 is 16 residues. V shed 5 bases and J shed 1 base, with 14 bases lying between them. The CDR3 sequence: CASSAPGLQNTGELFF. DNA for the CDR3: TGTGCCAGCAGCGCCCCAGGACTACAGAACACCGGGGAGCTGTTTTTT.

The V call is TRBV7-9, the J call TRBJ2-3; 8 bases agree with TRBD1. V was clipped by 5 bases and J by 0 bases; unmatched bases: 7. Germline CDR1 reads SEHNR; CDR2 reads FQNEAQ (reference sequence). The CDR3 extends over 16 amino acids. CDR3 region: CASSPRRTGSTDTQYF. In nucleotides, the CDR3 is TGTGCCAGCAGCCCCCGGAGGACAGGGAGCACAGATACGCAGTATTTT.

CDR3 DNA sequence: TGTGCCAGCGTCCTAGGGGGCGGGGATGAAAAACTGTTTTTT. Its protein product is CASVLGGGDEKLFF. The chain recombines TRBV28 with TRBJ1-4; 7 bases fit TRBD1. CDR1 is MDHEN, CDR2 SYDVKM, per germline. Unmatched junction bases numbered 9, after V lost 8 bases and J lost 6 bases. The CDR3 runs 14 residues.

The CDR3 coding sequence is TGTGCCAGCAGAAGAGGACAGGGCGGTGAAGCTTTCTTT. Amino acids: CASRRGQGGEAFF. The chain is built from TRBV2 and TRBJ1-1; 8 positions agree with TRBD1. V gave up 6 bases and J gave up 7 bases; unmatched junction bases: 7. CDR1 and CDR2 from the germline V gene are SNHLY and FYNNEI. The CDR3 runs to 13 residues.

This clone came up once. The chain recombines TRBV6-1 with TRBJ1-6, with D tentatively TRBD1 (5 bases). Germline V gene lookup returns CDR1 MNHNS and CDR2 SASEGT. This CDR3 has 13 amino acids. With 2 bases removed from V and 13 bases from J, the gap between germline ends came to 12 bases. CDR3 DNA sequence: TGTGCCAGCAGTGAATCTTTCAGGGCCCCCCTCCACTTT. This codes for CASSESFRAPLHF.

J is TRBJ1-5 and V is TRBV6-5; D is unresolved. Germline V gives CDR1 MNHEY, CDR2 SVGAGI. The CDR3 is made up of 14 amino acids. Trimming took off 10 bases at V and 2 bases at J, with 15 bases between the two ends. This CDR3 is CANTFREGNQPQHF. DNA of the CDR3: TGTGCCAACACTTTTAGGGAGGGCAATCAGCCCCAGCATTTT.

A single count supports this clone. The chain is built from TRBV4-1 and TRBJ2-1; possibly TRBD2 for D (5 bases). CDR3 size: 14 residues. Germline V gene sequence: CDR1 MGHRA, CDR2 YSYEKL. V was clipped by 2 bases and J by 0 bases, with 5 bases between them. As DNA, the CDR3 is TGCGCCAGCAGCCAAACTAGCTCCTACAATGAGCAGTTCTTC. The encoded protein is CASSQTSSYNEQFF.

The J gene is TRBJ1-2, the V gene TRBV7-8; possible D gene TRBD1, 5 bases. The CDR3 has 13 residues. Trimming left V 5 bases short and J 8 bases short, with 15 bases between. Germline values: CDR1 SGHVS, CDR2 FQNEAQ. In nucleotides, the CDR3 is TGTGCCAGCAGCCTTGGGACTGAGTTGGGCTACACCTTC. Amino acids: CASSLGTELGYTF.

The chain combines TRBV2 with TRBJ2-1; TRBD2 aligns across 13 bases. V lost 8 bases and J lost 7; bases outside the gene matches: 5. The CDR3 sequence is 14 residues long. Germline assignment: CDR1 SNHLY and CDR2 FYNNEI. In DNA, the CDR3 is TGTGCCAGCGTCCCGACTAGCGGGAGGAATGAGCAGTTCTTC. Translating it yields CASVPTSGRNEQFF.

This chain joins TRBV21-1 and TRBJ2-1; the DNA was not compared with TRBD2, the D call given in the table. TRBV21-1 is a pseudogene locus. The CDR3 loop spans 13 amino acids. CDR3 DNA sequence: TGTGCCAGCGGGGGGGACGGATACAATGAGCAGTTCTTC. Protein sequence: CASGGDGYNEQFF.

The V call is TRBV2, the J call TRBJ1-5, with 8 bases identical to TRBD1. This CDR3 comprises 17 residues. The V gene end was trimmed by 5 bases and the J gene end by 1 base; junction bases not matched to a gene: 10. CDR1 and CDR2 (germline): SNHLY, FYNNEI. CDR3 coding DNA: TGTGCCAGCAGTCTGGGACAGGCCGCACGAAGCAATCAGCCCCAGCATTTT. It is translated as CASSLGQAARSNQPQHF.

A remark on this clone: One end of the junction does not line up with germline, which may come from a read error. The chain uses TRBV5-3 and TRBJ2-5; 11 nucleotides line up with TRBD2. TRBV5-3 is an ORF, with its function uncertain. The CDR3 contains 16 residues. CDR3 sequence (DNA): TGTGTCAGAAGCTTCAAACTAGCGGGGGACGGGGAGACCCAGTACTTC. Protein sequence: CVRSFKLAGDGETQYF.

The J gene is TRBJ2-3, the V gene TRBV7-9; 8 bases are a match to TRBD2. CDR3 length equals 14 residues. The V segment lost 8 bases and the J segment 2 bases; nucleotides outside the gene matches: 6. CDR1 is SEHNR and CDR2 is FQNEAQ in the germline V gene (reference sequence). CDR3 sequence: CASPPAGATDTQYF. The CDR3 bases are TGTGCCAGCCCCCCAGCGGGGGCCACAGATACGCAGTATTTT.